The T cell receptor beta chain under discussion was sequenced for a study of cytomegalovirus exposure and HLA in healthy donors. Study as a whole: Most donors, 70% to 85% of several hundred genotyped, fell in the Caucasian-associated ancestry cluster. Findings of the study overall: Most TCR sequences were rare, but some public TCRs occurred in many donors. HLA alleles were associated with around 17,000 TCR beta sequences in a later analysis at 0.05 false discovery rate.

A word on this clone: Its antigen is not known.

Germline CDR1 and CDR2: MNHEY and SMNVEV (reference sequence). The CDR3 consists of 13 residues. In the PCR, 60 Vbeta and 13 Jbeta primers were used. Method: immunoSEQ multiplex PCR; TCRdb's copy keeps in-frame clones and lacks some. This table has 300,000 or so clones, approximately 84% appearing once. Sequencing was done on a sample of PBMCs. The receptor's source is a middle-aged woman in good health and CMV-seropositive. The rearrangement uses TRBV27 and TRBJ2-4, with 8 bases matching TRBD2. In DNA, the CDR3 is TGTGCTAGCCGAGGGACTAGCAAAAACATTCAGTACTTC. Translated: CASRGTSKNIQYF.